The next 11 T cell receptor beta chains were all read from a single sample in a study of STAT3 mutations in large granular lymphocyte leukemia (dated by TCRdb to about 2019). General conclusions and limits of the study: At least one immunodominant TCRbeta clonotype was present in every T-LGLL patient, and multiple immunodominant subclonotypes appeared in about half of the T-LGLL patients.

No cognate antigen is known for these TCRs. Library preparation was by the immunoSEQ multiplex PCR assay. The source is immuneACCESS, and TCRdb retained only in-frame sequences with V and J called. Part of the clones is not carried over; for the studies checked, unresolved V genes explain less than half of this, and the remainder is unexplained. The sample includes about 4,300 clones, with about 60% observed a single time. 30% to 40% of the sample is taken by the ten largest. Source material: PBMCs. The receptors shown here come from a human donor with T large granular lymphocyte leukemia. Some clones in this sample may be carry-over from other donors' samples.

This sequence joins TRBV18 and TRBJ2-7; a weak D match, TRBD1 (6 bases). This CDR3 spans 12 amino acids. Trimming removed 0 bases at V and 6 bases at J, with 6 bases between. Germline-derived CDR1 and CDR2 are KGHSH and LQKENI. CDR3 loop: CASSPPTGEQYF. In DNA, the CDR3 is TGTGCCAGCTCACCACCGACAGGCGAGCAGTACTTC.

In this sample, this clone turned up a few times. This chain joins TRBV25-1 and TRBJ1-2; D remains unclear. The V and J ends lost 5 bases and 4 bases respectively, with 20 bases between them. The germline CDR1 and CDR2 sequences are MGHDK and SYGVNS. The length of the CDR3 is 16 residues. CDR3 sequence reads: CASSRPSLGKTYGYTF. CDR3 nucleotides: TGTGCCAGCAGTAGGCCATCACTGGGAAAGACCTATGGCTACACCTTC.

J is TRBJ1-1 and V is TRBV30, with D unclear. Looked up from germline, CDR1 is GTSNPN and CDR2 is SVGIG (reference sequence). There are 13 residues in the CDR3. V was clipped by 1 base and J by 5 bases, with 11 bases between them. The CDR3 region is CAWSATGFTEAFF. The CDR3 DNA sequence: TGTGCCTGGAGTGCCACGGGTTTTACTGAAGCTTTCTTT. Full variable domain (outside the CDR3, taken from reference TRBV30 and TRBJ1-1): SQTIHQWPATLVQPVGSPLSLECTVEGTSNPNLYWYRQAAGRGLQLLFYSVGIGQISSEVPQNLSASRPQDRQFILSSKKLLLSDSGFYLCAWSATGFTEAFFGQGTRLTVV.

The chain links TRBV30 to TRBJ2-7; TRBD1 is a possible D gene (6 bases). The CDR3 length is 12 residues. The germline gives CDR1 GTSNPN, CDR2 SVGIG (reference sequence). Trimming cost V 3 bases and J 12 bases, with 18 bases left between them. The CDR3 DNA reads TGTGCCTGGAGACAGGGTCCCTCCCCGATGTACTTC. Encoded protein: CAWRQGPSPMYF.

The chain recombines TRBV4-1 with TRBJ1-2, with TRBD1 as a possible D gene (6 bases). This CDR3 has 15 residues. Trimming stripped 1 base from V and 7 bases from J, with 16 bases between. CDR1 and CDR2 (germline): MGHRA, YSYEKL. CDR3 nucleotides: TGCGCCAGCAGCCAAGGGGCGCCAGGGGTCGGTGGCTACACCTTC. It yields the protein CASSQGAPGVGGYTF.

The chain employs TRBV7-2 and TRBJ2-7; 10 bases are a match to TRBD1. Trimming removed 4 bases from V and 4 bases from J; junction bases left unmatched: 7. The germline V gene has CDR1 SGHTA and CDR2 FQGNSA. The CDR3 is 15 amino acids. The CDR3 DNA is TGTGCCAGCAGCTGGAACGCGGGACAGGGGTACGAGCAGTACTTC. It translates to CASSWNAGQGYEQYF.

V usage is TRBV5-1 and J usage is TRBJ2-7; TRBD1 matches 10 bases. Germline V gives CDR1 SGHRS, CDR2 YFSETQ. The CDR3 sequence is 14 residues long. Trimming removed 4 bases from V and 6 bases from J; junction bases left unmatched: 7. CDR3 sequence reads: CASSRGTGAGEQYF. CDR3 in DNA: TGCGCCAGCAGCAGAGGGACAGGGGCGGGCGAGCAGTACTTC.

The chain combines TRBV30 with TRBJ2-1, with 7 nucleotides matching TRBD2. The V gene's germline CDR1 is GTSNPN and CDR2 SVGIG (reference sequence). V lost 3 bases and J lost 9; bases outside the gene matches: 2. The CDR3 is made up of 11 amino acids. The CDR3 region has the DNA TGTGCCTGGAGAGCGGGGATTGAGCAGTTCTTC. Encoded protein: CAWRAGIEQFF.

The chain joins TRBV5-4 to TRBJ1-4, with a tentative D call TRBD1 (5 bases). Germline CDR1 is SGHNT and CDR2 is YYREEE (reference sequence). There are 15 residues in the CDR3. The germline V and J ends were trimmed by 4 bases and 0 bases, with 10 bases remaining between them. CDR3 in DNA: TGTGCCAGCAGCCCGGGACGCTCAACTAATGAAAAACTGTTTTTT. As protein: CASSPGRSTNEKLFF.

This rearrangement joins TRBV30 to TRBJ2-7; D assignment may be TRBD1 or TRBD2 (7 bases each). V dropped 3 bases and J dropped 2 bases, with 20 bases sitting between them. The germline V gene encodes CDR1 GTSNPN and CDR2 SVGIG (reference sequence). CDR3 length: 16 amino acids. This CDR3 is CAWSRGMGGGTYEQYF. CDR3 sequence (DNA): TGTGCCTGGAGCAGGGGGATGGGAGGGGGCACCTACGAGCAGTACTTC.

V and J are TRBV7-8 and TRBJ2-7; D might be TRBD2 (6 bases). The CDR3 consists of 14 residues. Trimming shortened V by 5 bases and J by 1 base, and 12 bases separated the two germline ends. The germline gives CDR1 SGHVS, CDR2 FQNEAQ. CDR3 in amino acids: CASSAPGESYEQYF. The CDR3 DNA is TGTGCCAGCAGCGCCCCGGGAGAGTCCTACGAGCAGTACTTC.